This entry is about one TCR beta chain. Its antigen is as yet unknown. A read error may explain this, as a much larger clone is one base away. The sample contains more than one DNA sequence encoding this CDR3. As handled by the study authors: A distant-metastasis classifier for papillary thyroid cancer was built using CDR3 differences across clinicopathological groups. From the PCR reads, TCRdb re-called clones with MiXCR. Here the V and J calls rest on TCRdb's processing, not on the authors' analysis. Among around 70,000 clones listed, 18% were seen once. These data are taken from a study of metastatic and nonmetastatic thyroid tumors. Turning to the study itself: Patients with malignant and benign thyroid disease provided blood and tumor or nodule tissue, whose repertoires were compared. General observations from the study: Relative to benign nodules, malignant thyroid tumors were reportedly characterized by significantly elevated TCR beta diversity in blood and tumor.

Not a single patient had been given any form of treatment at any point before undergoing thyroid surgery. V lost 7 bases, J lost 3 bases, and 18 bases stayed unmatched. The CDR3 is 19 residues long. Germline loops: CDR1 LGHNA, CDR2 YNFKEQ. The source is a female donor with papillary thyroid cancer or a benign thyroid nodule (not recorded which). Some clones in this sample may be carry-over from other donors' samples. Sequencing input: blood. The rearrangement joins TRBV4-2 to TRBJ2-2; 9 bases match TRBD2. The CDR3 DNA is TGTGCCAGCACCAGACGGGGACTAGCAGGAGGGCCTTACACCGGGGAGCTGTTTTTT. The encoded protein is CASTRRGLAGGPYTGELFF.